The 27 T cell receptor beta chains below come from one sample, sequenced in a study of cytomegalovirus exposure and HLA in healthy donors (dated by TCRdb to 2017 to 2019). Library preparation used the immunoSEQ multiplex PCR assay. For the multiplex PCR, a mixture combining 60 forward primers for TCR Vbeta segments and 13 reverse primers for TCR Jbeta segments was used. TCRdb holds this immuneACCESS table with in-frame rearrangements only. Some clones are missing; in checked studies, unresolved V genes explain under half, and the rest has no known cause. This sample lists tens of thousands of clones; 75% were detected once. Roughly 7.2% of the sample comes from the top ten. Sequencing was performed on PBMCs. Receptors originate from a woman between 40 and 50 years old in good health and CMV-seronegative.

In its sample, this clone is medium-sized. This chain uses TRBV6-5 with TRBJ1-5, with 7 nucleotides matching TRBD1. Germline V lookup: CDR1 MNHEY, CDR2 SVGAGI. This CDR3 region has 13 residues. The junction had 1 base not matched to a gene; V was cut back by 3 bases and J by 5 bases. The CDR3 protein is CASSYTGDQPQHF. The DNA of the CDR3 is TGTGCCAGCAGTTATACAGGGGATCAGCCCCAGCATTTT.

This chain's CDR3 is CASSLWTGGDEQYF. CDR3 in DNA: TGTGCCAGCAGCCTATGGACAGGGGGCGACGAGCAGTACTTC. The rearrangement joins TRBV13 to TRBJ2-7; TRBD1 matches 11 bases. Germline loops: CDR1 PRHDT, CDR2 FYEKMQ (reference sequence). Trimming removed 5 bases from V and 5 bases from J; junction bases left unmatched: 5. This CDR3 has 14 residues.

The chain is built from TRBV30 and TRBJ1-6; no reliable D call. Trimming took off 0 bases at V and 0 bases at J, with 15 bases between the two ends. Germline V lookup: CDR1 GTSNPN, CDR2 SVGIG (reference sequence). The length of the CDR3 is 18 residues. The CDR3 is CAWSVQAAQSSYNSPLHF. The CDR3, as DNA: TGTGCCTGGAGTGTACAAGCGGCCCAGAGCTCCTATAATTCACCCCTCCACTTT. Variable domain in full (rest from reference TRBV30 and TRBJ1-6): SQTIHQWPATLVQPVGSPLSLECTVEGTSNPNLYWYRQAAGRGLQLLFYSVGIGQISSEVPQNLSASRPQDRQFILSSKKLLLSDSGFYLCAWSVQAAQSSYNSPLHFGNGTRLTVT.

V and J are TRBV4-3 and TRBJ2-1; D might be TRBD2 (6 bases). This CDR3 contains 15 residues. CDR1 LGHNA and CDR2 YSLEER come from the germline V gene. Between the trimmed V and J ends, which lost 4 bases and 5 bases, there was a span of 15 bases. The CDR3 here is CASSLFRGAHNEQFF. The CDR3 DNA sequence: TGCGCCAGCAGCCTCTTCCGCGGGGCCCACAATGAGCAGTTCTTC.

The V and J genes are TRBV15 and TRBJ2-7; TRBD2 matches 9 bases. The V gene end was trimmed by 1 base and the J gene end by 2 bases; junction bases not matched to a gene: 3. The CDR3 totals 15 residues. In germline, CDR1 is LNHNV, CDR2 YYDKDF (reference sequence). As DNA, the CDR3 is TGTGCCACCAGCAGAGGGACTAGCGCCGCCTACGAGCAGTACTTC. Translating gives CATSRGTSAAYEQYF.

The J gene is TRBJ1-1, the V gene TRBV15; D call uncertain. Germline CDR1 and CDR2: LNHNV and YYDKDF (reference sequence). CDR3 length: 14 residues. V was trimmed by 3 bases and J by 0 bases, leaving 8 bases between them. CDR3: CATSSPPVNTEAFF. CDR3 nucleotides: TGTGCCACCAGCAGTCCCCCCGTGAACACTGAAGCTTTCTTT.

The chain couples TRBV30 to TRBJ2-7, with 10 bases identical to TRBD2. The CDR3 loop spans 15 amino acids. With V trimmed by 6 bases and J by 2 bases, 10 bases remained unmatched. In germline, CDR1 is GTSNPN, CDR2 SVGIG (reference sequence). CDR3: CACQGLAGVTYEQYF. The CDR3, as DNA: TGTGCCTGCCAGGGTCTAGCGGGGGTAACCTACGAGCAGTACTTC.

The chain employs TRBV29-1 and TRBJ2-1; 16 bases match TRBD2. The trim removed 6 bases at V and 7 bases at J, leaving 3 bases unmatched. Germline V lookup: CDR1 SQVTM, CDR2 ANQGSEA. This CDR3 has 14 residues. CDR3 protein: CSVLGLAGGNEQFF. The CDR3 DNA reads TGCAGCGTCCTGGGACTAGCGGGAGGGAATGAGCAGTTCTTC.

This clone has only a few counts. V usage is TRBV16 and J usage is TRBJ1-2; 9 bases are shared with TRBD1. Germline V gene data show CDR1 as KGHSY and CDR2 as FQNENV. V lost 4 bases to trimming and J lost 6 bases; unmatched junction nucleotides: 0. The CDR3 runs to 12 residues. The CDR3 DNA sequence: TGTGCCAGCAGCCGGGACAGGGATGGCTACACCTTC. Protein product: CASSRDRDGYTF.

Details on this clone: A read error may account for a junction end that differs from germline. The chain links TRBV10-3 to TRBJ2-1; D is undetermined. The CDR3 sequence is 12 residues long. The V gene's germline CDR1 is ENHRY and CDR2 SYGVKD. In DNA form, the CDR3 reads TGTGCCATCCGTGACACCTACAATGAGCAGTTCTTC. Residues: CAIRDTYNEQFF.

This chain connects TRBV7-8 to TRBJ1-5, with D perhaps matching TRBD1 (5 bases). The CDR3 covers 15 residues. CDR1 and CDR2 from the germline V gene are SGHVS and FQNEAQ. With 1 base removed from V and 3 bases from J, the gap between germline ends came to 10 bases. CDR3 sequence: CASSLGDSTNQPQHF. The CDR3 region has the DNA TGTGCCAGCAGCTTAGGTGACAGTACCAATCAGCCCCAGCATTTT.

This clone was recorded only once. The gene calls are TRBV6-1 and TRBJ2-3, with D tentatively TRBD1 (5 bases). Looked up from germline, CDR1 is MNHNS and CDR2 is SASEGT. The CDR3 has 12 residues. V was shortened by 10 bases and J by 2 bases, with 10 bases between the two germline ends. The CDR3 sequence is CAIDSLTDTQYF. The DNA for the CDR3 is TGTGCCATTGACAGCCTCACAGATACGCAGTATTTT.

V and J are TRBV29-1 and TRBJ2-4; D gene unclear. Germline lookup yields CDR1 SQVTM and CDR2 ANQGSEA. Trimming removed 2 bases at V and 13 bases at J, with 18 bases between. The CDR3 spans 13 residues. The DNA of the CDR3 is TGCAGCGTTGAACCCACCCCTAAGGCAGGCCAGTACTTC. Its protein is CSVEPTPKAGQYF.

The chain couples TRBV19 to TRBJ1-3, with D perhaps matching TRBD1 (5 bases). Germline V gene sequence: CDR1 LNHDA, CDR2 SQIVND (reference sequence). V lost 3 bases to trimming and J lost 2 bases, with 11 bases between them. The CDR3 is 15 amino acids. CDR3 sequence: CASSIGGEPGNTIYF. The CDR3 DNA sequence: TGTGCCAGTAGTATTGGAGGGGAGCCTGGAAACACCATATATTTT.

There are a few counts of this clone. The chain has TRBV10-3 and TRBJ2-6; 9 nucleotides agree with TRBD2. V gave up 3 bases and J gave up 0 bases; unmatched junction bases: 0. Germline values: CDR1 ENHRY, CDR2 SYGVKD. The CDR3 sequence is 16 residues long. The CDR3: CAISDSGGSGANVLTF. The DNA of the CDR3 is TGTGCCATCAGTGATAGCGGGGGCTCTGGGGCCAACGTCCTGACTTTC.

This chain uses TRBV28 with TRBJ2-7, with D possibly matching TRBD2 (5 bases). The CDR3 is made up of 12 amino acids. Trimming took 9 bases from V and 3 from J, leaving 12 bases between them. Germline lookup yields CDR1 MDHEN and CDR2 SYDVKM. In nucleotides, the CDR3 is TGTGCCAGTAGGGAGTCGGGCTACGAGCAGTACTTC. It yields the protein CASRESGYEQYF.

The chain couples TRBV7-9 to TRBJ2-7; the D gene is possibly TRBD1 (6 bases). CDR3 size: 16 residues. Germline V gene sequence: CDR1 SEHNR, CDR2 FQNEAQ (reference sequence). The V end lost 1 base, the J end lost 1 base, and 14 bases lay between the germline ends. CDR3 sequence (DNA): TGTGCCAGCAGCTTAGTTGGGGGCCGAGGTTCCTACGAGCAGTACTTC. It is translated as CASSLVGGRGSYEQYF.

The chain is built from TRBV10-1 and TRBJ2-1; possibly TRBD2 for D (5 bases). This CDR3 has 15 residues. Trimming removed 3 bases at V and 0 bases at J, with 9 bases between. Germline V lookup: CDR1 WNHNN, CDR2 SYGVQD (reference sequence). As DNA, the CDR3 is TGCGCCAGCAGTGATGGGGAGTTCTCCTACAATGAGCAGTTCTTC. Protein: CASSDGEFSYNEQFF.

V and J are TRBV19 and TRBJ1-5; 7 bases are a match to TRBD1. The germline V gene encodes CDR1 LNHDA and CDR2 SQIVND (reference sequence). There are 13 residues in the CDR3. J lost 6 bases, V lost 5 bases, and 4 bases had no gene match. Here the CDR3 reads CASSVTGFQPQHF. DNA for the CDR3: TGTGCCAGTAGTGTGACAGGGTTTCAGCCCCAGCATTTT.

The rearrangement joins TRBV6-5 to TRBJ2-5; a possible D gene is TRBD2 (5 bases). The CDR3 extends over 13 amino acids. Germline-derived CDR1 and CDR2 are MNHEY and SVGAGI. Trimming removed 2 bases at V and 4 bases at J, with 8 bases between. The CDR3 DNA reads TGTGCCAGCAGTTACAAGGGAGCAGAGACCCAGTACTTC. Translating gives CASSYKGAETQYF.

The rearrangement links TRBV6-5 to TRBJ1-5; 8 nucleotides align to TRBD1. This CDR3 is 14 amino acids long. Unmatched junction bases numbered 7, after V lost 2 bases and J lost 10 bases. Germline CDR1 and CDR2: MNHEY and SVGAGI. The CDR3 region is CASSYGQGQRPQHF. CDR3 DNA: TGTGCCAGCAGTTACGGACAGGGTCAACGCCCCCAGCATTTT.

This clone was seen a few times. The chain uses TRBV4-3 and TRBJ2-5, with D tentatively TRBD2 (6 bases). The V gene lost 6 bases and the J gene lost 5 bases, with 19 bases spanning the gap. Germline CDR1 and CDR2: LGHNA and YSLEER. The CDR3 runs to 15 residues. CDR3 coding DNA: TGCGCCAGCAGTCCAAGATCCGGGAGAGGGGAGACCCAGTACTTC. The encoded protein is CASSPRSGRGETQYF.

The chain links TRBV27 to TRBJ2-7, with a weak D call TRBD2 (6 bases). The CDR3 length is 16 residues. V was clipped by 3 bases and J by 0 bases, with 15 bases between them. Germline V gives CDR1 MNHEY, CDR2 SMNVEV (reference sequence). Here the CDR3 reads CASSLHGGWDSYEQYF. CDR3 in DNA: TGTGCCAGCAGTTTGCACGGGGGATGGGACTCCTACGAGCAGTACTTC.

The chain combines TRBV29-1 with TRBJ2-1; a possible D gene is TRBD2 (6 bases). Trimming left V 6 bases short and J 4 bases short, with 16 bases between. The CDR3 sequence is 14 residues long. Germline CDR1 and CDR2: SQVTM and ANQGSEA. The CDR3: CSVARGKGYNEQFF. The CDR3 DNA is TGCAGCGTGGCTCGGGGGAAAGGGTACAATGAGCAGTTCTTC.

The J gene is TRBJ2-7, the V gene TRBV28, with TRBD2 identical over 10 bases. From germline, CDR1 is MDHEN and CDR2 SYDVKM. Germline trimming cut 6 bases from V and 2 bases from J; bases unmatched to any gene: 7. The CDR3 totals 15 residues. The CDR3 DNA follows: TGTGCCAGCAGCTCGACTAGCGGGTATACCTACGAGCAGTACTTC. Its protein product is CASSSTSGYTYEQYF.

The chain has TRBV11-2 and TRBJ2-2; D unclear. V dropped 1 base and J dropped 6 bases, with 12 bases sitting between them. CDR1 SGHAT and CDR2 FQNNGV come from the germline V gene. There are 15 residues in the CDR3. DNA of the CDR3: TGTGCCAGCAGCTTAGTGTCGCGCGTGGCCGGGGAGCTGTTTTTT. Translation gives CASSLVSRVAGELFF.

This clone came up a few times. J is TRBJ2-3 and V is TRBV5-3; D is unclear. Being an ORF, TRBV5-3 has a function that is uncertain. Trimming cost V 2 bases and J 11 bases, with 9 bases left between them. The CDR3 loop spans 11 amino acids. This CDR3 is CARSFGKMQYF. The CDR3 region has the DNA TGTGCCAGAAGCTTCGGTAAAATGCAGTATTTT.